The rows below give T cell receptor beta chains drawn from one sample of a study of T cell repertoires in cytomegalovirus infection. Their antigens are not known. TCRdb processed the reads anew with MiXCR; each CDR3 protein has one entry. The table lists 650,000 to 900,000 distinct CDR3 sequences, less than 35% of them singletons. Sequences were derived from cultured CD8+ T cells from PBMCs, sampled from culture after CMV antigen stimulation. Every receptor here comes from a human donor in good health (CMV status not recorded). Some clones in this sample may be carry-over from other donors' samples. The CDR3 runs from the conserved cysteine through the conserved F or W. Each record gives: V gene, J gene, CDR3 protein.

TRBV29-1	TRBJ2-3	CSVGGQGSTDTQYF
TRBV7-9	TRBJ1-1	CASFSTLNTEAFF
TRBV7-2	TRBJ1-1	CASSFWTNTEAFF
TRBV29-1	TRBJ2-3	CSVGYTDTQYF
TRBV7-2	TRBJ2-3	CASSHRGTATDTQYF
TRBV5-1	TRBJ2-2	CASRRAGGVLDTGELFF
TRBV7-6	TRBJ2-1	CASSIDSSYNEQFF
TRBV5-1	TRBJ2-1	CASSGIAGERPDEQFF
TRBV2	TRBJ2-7	CASRGVHRVPDLYEQYF
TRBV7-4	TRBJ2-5	CASSLYQGMETQYF
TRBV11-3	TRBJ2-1	CASSSPTGGHEQFF
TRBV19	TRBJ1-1	CASSMGGAGTEAFF
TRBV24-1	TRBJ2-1	CATSDWYGNNEQFF
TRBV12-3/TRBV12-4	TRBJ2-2	CASSPRLAGGTVGELFF
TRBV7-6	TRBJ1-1	CASSYLGVSEAFF
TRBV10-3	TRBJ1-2	CAISDLGQRTGYTF
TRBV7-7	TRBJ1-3	CASSHRQGSGNTIYF
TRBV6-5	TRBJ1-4	CASGRDRVNEKLFF
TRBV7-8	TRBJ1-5	CASRSREGSNQPQHF
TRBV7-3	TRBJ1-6	CASSLQGRLNSPLHF
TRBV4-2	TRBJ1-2	CASSQEPGNYGYTF
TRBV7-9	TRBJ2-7	CASSFVLSGGHEQYF
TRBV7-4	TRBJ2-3	CASTPTGRTDTQYF
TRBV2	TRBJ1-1	CASSEADGTEAFF
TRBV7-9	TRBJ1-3	CASSHLGTGLSGNTIYF
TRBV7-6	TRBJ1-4	CASSLATGPYKEKLFF
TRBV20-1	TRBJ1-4	CSAREEPPTNEKLFF
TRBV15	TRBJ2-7	CATSARGQGPYEQYF
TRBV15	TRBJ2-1	CAILEHGYNEQFF
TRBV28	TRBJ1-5	CASSFDRANQPQHF
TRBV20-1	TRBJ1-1	CSARDGNGGTEAFF
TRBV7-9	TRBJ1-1	CASSQVGRGHMNTEAFF
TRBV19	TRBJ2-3	CASSIAGRGGDTQYF
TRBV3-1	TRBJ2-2	CASSQEETANTGELFF
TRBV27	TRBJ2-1	CASSSPNYNEQFF
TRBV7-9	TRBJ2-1	CASSFGQLGHNEQFF
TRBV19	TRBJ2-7	CASHARGRGRDEQYF
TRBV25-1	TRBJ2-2	CASSEYVGGNTGELFF
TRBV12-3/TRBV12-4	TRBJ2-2	CASSTLEATGELFF
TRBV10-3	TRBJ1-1	CAISAENTEAFF
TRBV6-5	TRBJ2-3	CASSFFEGGAGTQYF
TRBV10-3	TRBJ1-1	CAIRDPYGDTNTEAFF
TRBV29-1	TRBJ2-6	CSAELDSLALDSGANVLTF
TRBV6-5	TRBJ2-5	CASSYGTSGDYNQETQYF
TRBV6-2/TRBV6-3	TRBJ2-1	CASMGAGTYRGNEQFF
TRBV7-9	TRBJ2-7	CASSFGTSGYYEQYF
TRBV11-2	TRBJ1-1	CASTLGDEAFF
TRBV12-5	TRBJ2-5	CATAVGAETQYF
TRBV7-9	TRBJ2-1	CASSSPIHYNEQFF
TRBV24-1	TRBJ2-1	CATGRAGDEQFF
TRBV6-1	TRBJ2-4	CASRDRNIQYF